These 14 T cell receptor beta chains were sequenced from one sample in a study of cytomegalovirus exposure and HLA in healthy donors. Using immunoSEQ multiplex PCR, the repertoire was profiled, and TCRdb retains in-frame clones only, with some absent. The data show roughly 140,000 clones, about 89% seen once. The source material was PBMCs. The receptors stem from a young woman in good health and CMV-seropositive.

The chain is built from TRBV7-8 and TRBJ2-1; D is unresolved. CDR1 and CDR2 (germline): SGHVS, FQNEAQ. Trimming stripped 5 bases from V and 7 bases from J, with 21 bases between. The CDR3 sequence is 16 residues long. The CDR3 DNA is TGTGCCAGCAGCCCCACCGCGAGCGCGCTTAGGAATGAGCAGTTCTTC. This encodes CASSPTASALRNEQFF.

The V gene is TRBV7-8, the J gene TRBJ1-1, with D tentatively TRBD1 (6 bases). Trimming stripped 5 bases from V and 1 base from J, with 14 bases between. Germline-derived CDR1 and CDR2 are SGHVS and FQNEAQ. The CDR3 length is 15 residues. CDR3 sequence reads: CASSTYRAGNTEAFF. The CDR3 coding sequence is TGTGCCAGCAGCACCTACAGGGCGGGGAACACTGAAGCTTTCTTT.

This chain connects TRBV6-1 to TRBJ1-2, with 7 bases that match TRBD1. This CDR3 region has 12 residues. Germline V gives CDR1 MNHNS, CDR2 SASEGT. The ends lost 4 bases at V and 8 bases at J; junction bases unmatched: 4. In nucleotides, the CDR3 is TGTGCCAGCAGTGCAGGGGGTCAGGGCTACACCTTC. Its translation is CASSAGGQGYTF.

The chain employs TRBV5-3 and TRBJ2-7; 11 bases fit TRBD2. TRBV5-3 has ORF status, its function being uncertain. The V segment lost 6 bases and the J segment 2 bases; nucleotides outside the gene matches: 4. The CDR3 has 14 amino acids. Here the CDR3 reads CARNGTSGTYEQYF. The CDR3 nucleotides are TGTGCCAGAAACGGGACTAGCGGTACCTACGAGCAGTACTTC.

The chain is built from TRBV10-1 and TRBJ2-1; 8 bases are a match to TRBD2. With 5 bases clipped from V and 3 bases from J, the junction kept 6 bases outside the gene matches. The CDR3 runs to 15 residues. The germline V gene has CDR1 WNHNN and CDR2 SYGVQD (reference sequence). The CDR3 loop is CASSPSGRGYNEQFF. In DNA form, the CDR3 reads TGCGCCAGCAGTCCAAGCGGGAGAGGCTACAATGAGCAGTTCTTC.

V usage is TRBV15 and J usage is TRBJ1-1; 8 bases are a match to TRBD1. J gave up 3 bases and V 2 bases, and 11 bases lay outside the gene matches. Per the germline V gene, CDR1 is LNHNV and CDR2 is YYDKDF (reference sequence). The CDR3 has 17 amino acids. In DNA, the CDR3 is TGTGCCACCAGCAGACCAAGGACAGGGCAAGCGGACACTGAAGCTTTCTTT. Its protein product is CATSRPRTGQADTEAFF. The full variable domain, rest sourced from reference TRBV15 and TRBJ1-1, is DAMVIQNPRYQVTQFGKPVTLSCSQTLNHNVMYWYQQKSSQAPKLLFHYYDKDFNNEADTPDNFQSRRPNTSFCFLDIRSPGLGDTAMYLCATSRPRTGQADTEAFFGQGTRLTVV.

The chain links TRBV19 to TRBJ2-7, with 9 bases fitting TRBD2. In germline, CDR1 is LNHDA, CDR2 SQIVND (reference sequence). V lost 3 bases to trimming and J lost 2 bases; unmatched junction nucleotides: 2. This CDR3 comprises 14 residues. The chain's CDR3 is CASSMEREAYEQYF. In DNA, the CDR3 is TGTGCCAGTAGTATGGAGCGGGAGGCCTACGAGCAGTACTTC.

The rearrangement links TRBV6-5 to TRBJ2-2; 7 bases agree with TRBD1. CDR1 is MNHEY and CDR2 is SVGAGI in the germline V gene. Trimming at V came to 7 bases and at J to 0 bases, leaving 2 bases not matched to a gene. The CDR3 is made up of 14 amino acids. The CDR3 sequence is CASNQGANTGELFF. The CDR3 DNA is TGTGCCAGCAATCAGGGGGCGAACACCGGGGAGCTGTTTTTT.

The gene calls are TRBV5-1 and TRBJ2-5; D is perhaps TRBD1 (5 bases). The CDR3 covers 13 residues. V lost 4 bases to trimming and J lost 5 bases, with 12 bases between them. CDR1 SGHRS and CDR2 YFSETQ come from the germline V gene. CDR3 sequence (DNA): TGCGCCAGCAGCCTAGGGGCTGGGGAGACCCAGTACTTC. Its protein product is CASSLGAGETQYF.

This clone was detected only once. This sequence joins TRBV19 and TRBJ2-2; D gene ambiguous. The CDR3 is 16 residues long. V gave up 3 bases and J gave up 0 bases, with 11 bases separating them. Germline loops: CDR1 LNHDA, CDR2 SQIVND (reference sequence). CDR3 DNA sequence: TGTGCCAGTAGTATTGGTGGAAGCGCGAACACCGGGGAGCTGTTTTTT. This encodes CASSIGGSANTGELFF.

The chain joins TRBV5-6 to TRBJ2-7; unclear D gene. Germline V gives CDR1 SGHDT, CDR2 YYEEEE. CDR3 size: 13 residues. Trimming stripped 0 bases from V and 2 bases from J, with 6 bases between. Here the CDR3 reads CASSLVGPYEQYF. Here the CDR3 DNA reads TGTGCCAGCAGCTTGGTTGGCCCCTACGAGCAGTACTTC.

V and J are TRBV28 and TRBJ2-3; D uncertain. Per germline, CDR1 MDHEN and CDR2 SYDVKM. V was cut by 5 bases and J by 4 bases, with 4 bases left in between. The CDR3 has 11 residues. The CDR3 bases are TGTGCCAGCAGTGACTCAGATACGCAGTATTTT. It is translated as CASSDSDTQYF.

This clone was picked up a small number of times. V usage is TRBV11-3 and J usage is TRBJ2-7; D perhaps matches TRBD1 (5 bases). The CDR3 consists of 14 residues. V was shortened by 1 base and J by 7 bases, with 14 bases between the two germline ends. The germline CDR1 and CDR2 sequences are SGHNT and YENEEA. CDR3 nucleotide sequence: TGTGCCAGCAGCTTAGGCCAGGGCCTCGGAGAGCAGTACTTC. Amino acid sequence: CASSLGQGLGEQYF.

The CDR3 DNA sequence: TGTGCCAGCAGCGTCCGGGACATTCGGTACTTC. Its translation: CASSVRDIRYF. The chain has TRBV2 and TRBJ2-5, with D possibly being TRBD1 (6 bases). Germline CDR1 and CDR2: SNHLY and FYNNEI. V lost 6 bases to trimming and J lost 13 bases, with 15 bases between them. The CDR3 has 11 amino acids.